This entry describes one TCR beta chain. Its antigen is undetermined. Using immunoSEQ multiplex PCR, the repertoire was profiled, and TCRdb retains in-frame clones only, with some absent. The sample lists 8,000 to 9,000 clones, about 88% seen once, with around 4% in the top ten. The source of the sample is a study of chemoradiotherapy in HPV16-positive cancers. Whole-study results and caveats: Better recurrence-free survival went with HPV-responsive T-cell expansion in HPV16-positive patients.

From germline, CDR1 is MNHEY and CDR2 SMNVEV (reference sequence). Trimming cost V 4 bases and J 6 bases; bases outside gene matches: 3. This CDR3 has 12 amino acids. Over chemoradiotherapy, repertoires were sampled more than once. The sample was blood, taken from a patient who underwent chemoradiotherapy. The clonotype originates from a human donor with HPV-associated anogenital cancer. The chain is built from TRBV27 and TRBJ2-7, with TRBD2 matching 7 bases. The CDR3 loop reads CASSSAGSEQYF. The CDR3 DNA follows: TGTGCCAGCAGTTCAGCGGGGTCCGAGCAGTACTTC.